The 3 T cell receptor beta chains reported below all come from one sample, sequenced in a study of cytomegalovirus exposure and HLA in healthy donors. Researchers ran the PCR with 60 Vbeta and 13 Jbeta primers. This table comes from immunoSEQ multiplex PCR, and its TCRdb copy is limited to in-frame clones, with some not included. The table includes about 130,000 clones, around 80% detected once. The sample was PBMCs. Receptor source: a man aged 40-49 years in good health and CMV-seropositive.

V and J are TRBV30 and TRBJ1-2; 7 positions match TRBD1. This CDR3 has 13 amino acids. Germline V gene data show CDR1 as GTSNPN and CDR2 as SVGIG (reference sequence). Trimming cost V 0 bases and J 8 bases; bases outside gene matches: 6. Here the CDR3 DNA reads TGTGCCTGGAGTGTACTCACAGGGGAAGGCTACACCTTC. It encodes CAWSVLTGEGYTF.

This clone has just one count. This chain uses TRBV6-1 with TRBJ1-2; D uncertain. This CDR3 has 13 residues. Germline CDR1 MNHNS, CDR2 SASEGT. V lost 5 bases to trimming and J lost 8 bases, with 15 bases between them. The CDR3 DNA follows: TGTGCCAGCAGTCTGACATTTTCCGACGGCTACACCTTC. Translation gives CASSLTFSDGYTF.

This clone was seen just once. The J gene is TRBJ2-2, the V gene TRBV9; tentative D call: TRBD1 (7 bases). In germline, CDR1 is SGDLS, CDR2 YYNGEE. The CDR3 length is 19 residues. With 6 bases removed from V and 0 bases from J, the gap between germline ends came to 24 bases. Here the CDR3 reads CASNRGLLLGQTNTGELFF. CDR3 sequence (DNA): TGTGCCAGCAACCGTGGACTACTCTTGGGACAGACGAACACCGGGGAGCTGTTTTTT.